These T cell receptor beta chains were read from a single sample in a study of blood T cell repertoires in COVID-19. TCRdb's copy holds only in-frame clones and misses some; the assay was immunoSEQ multiplex PCR. The table records 250,000 to 300,000 clones, roughly 87% of them present only once. Material for sequencing was peripheral blood. These receptors were obtained from a woman between 50 and 59 years old who had recovered from COVID-19. CDR3s include the opening cysteine and the closing phenylalanine or tryptophan. Fields, in order: CDR3 DNA, CDR3 protein, V gene, clone size, J gene, D gene. D genes are given only for firm matches. Only some rows state a clone size, as once, few, many or a class for expanded clones.

DNA: TGTGCCTGGAGTGCAGGGGTCACCTATGGCTACACCTTC
CDR3: CAWSAGVTYGYTF
V: TRBV30
size: .
J: TRBJ1-2
D: .

DNA: TGTGCCAGCGGTTGGGGGCTTGGAACCGGGGAGCTGTTTTTT
CDR3: CASGWGLGTGELFF
V: TRBV7-8
size: .
J: TRBJ2-2
D: .

DNA: TGTGCCAGCAGCGTAGCTACGGGCGGGGGCAGCTACTATGGCTACACCTTC
CDR3: CASSVATGGGSYYGYTF
V: TRBV9
size: .
J: TRBJ1-2
D: .

DNA: TGTGCCAGCAGCTTATCGGCGGGAGAGAGGACAGATACGCAGTATTTT
CDR3: CASSLSAGERTDTQYF
V: TRBV11-2
size: .
J: TRBJ2-3
D: TRBD2

DNA: TGTGCCAGCAGTGAAGTGTTCAGGGTTCATGAAAAACTGTTTTTT
CDR3: CASSEVFRVHEKLFF
V: TRBV6-1
size: once
J: TRBJ1-4
D: .

DNA: TGTGCCAGCAGCTTGAAGACAGGGAAGGATTCACCCCTCCACTTT
CDR3: CASSLKTGKDSPLHF
V: TRBV5-4
size: .
J: TRBJ1-6
D: TRBD1

DNA: TGCGCCAGCAGCCTTCCGCTGCAACCGGGCACAGATACGCAGTATTTT
CDR3: CASSLPLQPGTDTQYF
V: TRBV5-1
size: few
J: TRBJ2-3
D: .

DNA: TGTGCCAGTAGTATCGTCGGGGAAGGATTGTCGGGCGGCTACACCTTC
CDR3: CASSIVGEGLSGGYTF
V: TRBV19
size: few
J: TRBJ1-2
D: .

DNA: TGTGCCAGCAGCTTGGTGGCGCATTCGAGGAATGAAAAACTGTTTTTT
CDR3: CASSLVAHSRNEKLFF
V: TRBV5-5
size: .
J: TRBJ1-4
D: .

DNA: TGTGCCAGCAGTTATCGGGATCAGCCCCAGCATTTT
CDR3: CASSYRDQPQHF
V: TRBV6-2/TRBV6-3
size: .
J: TRBJ1-5
D: .

DNA: TGTGCCAGCAGCTTAAAGCCAGGTTACTACGAGCAGTACTTC
CDR3: CASSLKPGYYEQYF
V: TRBV7-9
size: once
J: TRBJ2-7
D: .

DNA: TGTGCCAGCAGCCAAGGATCAGTCCGACAAACTGAAGCTTTCTTT
CDR3: CASSQGSVRQTEAFF
V: TRBV3-1/TRBV3-2
size: .
J: TRBJ1-1
D: .

DNA: TGTGCCAGTAGTATATTGGGGTGGAGGAGTGCTGAAGCTTTCTTT
CDR3: CASSILGWRSAEAFF
V: TRBV19
size: .
J: TRBJ1-1
D: .

DNA: TGTGCCAGCAGCTTAGAATTAGCGGGGGGGCGGGCCTACGAGCAGTACTTC
CDR3: CASSLELAGGRAYEQYF
V: TRBV7-6
size: .
J: TRBJ2-7
D: TRBD2

DNA: TGTGCCAGCAGTTCGGGATCCTATAGCAATCAGCCCCAGCATTTT
CDR3: CASSSGSYSNQPQHF
V: TRBV2
size: once
J: TRBJ1-5
D: .

DNA: TGTGCCACCAGGGGCAGGGAAGAGACCCAGTACTTC
CDR3: CATRGREETQYF
V: TRBV10-3
size: .
J: TRBJ2-5
D: .

DNA: TGTGCCAGCAGCCCCTTTCAGGGGGGCACTGAAGCTTTCTTT
CDR3: CASSPFQGGTEAFF
V: TRBV9
size: .
J: TRBJ1-1
D: TRBD1

DNA: TGTGCCTGGAGACACCGATATAACACCGGGGAGCTGTTTTTT
CDR3: CAWRHRYNTGELFF
V: TRBV30
size: .
J: TRBJ2-2
D: .

DNA: TGTGCCAGCACCCGAACAGAACACACCGGGGAGCTGTTTTTT
CDR3: CASTRTEHTGELFF
V: TRBV2
size: .
J: TRBJ2-2
D: .

DNA: TGTGCCAGCAGGCCGACAGGGGGCCCAGGGTCGGAGCAGTACTTC
CDR3: CASRPTGGPGSEQYF
V: TRBV28
size: few
J: TRBJ2-7
D: TRBD1

DNA: TGTGCCAGCAGTGGTAATAATTCACCCCTCCACTTT
CDR3: CASSGNNSPLHF
V: TRBV2
size: .
J: TRBJ1-6
D: .

DNA: TGTGCCACCAGTGATTTTTTGGACAGGGAAAATCAGCCCCAGCATTTT
CDR3: CATSDFLDRENQPQHF
V: TRBV24-1
size: .
J: TRBJ1-5
D: TRBD1

DNA: TGTGCCAGCAATAGCGGGTCCTTAACCGGAGAGACCCAGTACTTC
CDR3: CASNSGSLTGETQYF
V: TRBV6-5
size: .
J: TRBJ2-5
D: TRBD2

DNA: TGTGCCAGCAGCTTACGACTAGCGGGGGGTCGCGGGGAGCTGTTTTTT
CDR3: CASSLRLAGGRGELFF
V: TRBV7-2
size: .
J: TRBJ2-2
D: TRBD2

DNA: TGTGCCATCAGCGGACACGTCTCTGGCTACACCTTC
CDR3: CAISGHVSGYTF
V: TRBV10-3
size: .
J: TRBJ1-2
D: .

DNA: TGTGCCAGCTCCGACGACAGCGCCGGGGGTGAAAAACTGTTTTTT
CDR3: CASSDDSAGGEKLFF
V: TRBV6-5
size: .
J: TRBJ1-4
D: .

DNA: TGTGCCAGCAGCTTACCGGACAGTCCTAACTATGGCTACACCTTC
CDR3: CASSLPDSPNYGYTF
V: TRBV7-6
size: .
J: TRBJ1-2
D: .